The T cell receptor (beta chain) described here comes from a study of OX40 agonist ivuxolimab in advanced cancers. Study-wide results and caveats: Certain nonresponders additionally had low normalized T-cell clonal expansion.

The data were produced by immunoSEQ multiplex PCR, yet TCRdb's version contains in-frame clones alone and is incomplete. The sample holds around 60,000 clones; roughly nine tenths are singletons and the top ten take around 0.8%. J gave up 2 bases and V 0 bases, and 9 bases lay outside the gene matches. This CDR3 is 18 amino acids long. Germline V gene sequence: CDR1 SGDLS, CDR2 YYNGEE. As concerns this clone: Its antigen is unidentified.

Sequenced material: CD4+ or CD8+ T cells sorted from blood, taken in a trial of the OX40 agonist ivuxolimab. The chain links TRBV9 to TRBJ2-3; TRBD2 aligns across 10 bases. The source is an adult with an advanced solid tumor such as melanoma, head and neck, liver or kidney cancer. CDR3 sequence reads: CASSVGVAGGSYTDTQYF. As DNA, the CDR3 is TGTGCCAGCAGCGTAGGGGTAGCGGGGGGATCATACACAGATACGCAGTATTTT.